This T cell receptor beta chain appears in the sequencing data of a study of blood T cells in healthy people across ages. This clonotype was seen once. What it binds is unknown. Then a second PCR, running about 7 to 11 cycles, was carried out with a sample-barcoded 5' primer and a J-beta primer mix. TCRdb analysed the 5' RACE reads with MiXCR anew, one entry per CDR3 protein. The data contain about 1,400,000 distinct CDR3 sequences, 40% to 50% of them singletons. CDR3 length: 14 residues. The germline V and J ends were trimmed by 6 bases and 6 bases, with 17 bases remaining between them. The germline CDR1 and CDR2 sequences are SNHLY and FYNNEI. Study conclusions and caveats: Donor CMV status, an unknown factor, possibly confounded changes in expanded clonotypes.

The clonotype comes from a woman aged 18-29 years in good health. The rearrangement uses TRBV2 and TRBJ1-1; TRBD1 is a possible D gene (5 bases). Sequenced input: blood. CDR3 protein: CASRPWDAWAEAFF. DNA of the CDR3: TGTGCCAGCAGACCCTGGGACGCATGGGCTGAAGCTTTCTTT.